This TCR beta chain was recorded in a study of cytomegalovirus exposure and HLA in healthy donors (dated by TCRdb to the late 2010s). A note on the overall study: According to an earlier analysis of several hundred of the donors, about 190 million T cells yielded over 100 million unique TCR beta sequences and approximately 280 Gb of sequence data. Approximately 310 gigabases of sequencing data and around 87 million unique TCR sequences were included in an early release covering around 600 HLA-typed donors. Among the approximately 420 genotyped donors, under 90% belonged to the genetic ancestry cluster associated with self-reported Caucasian donors. The study was designed to test whether signatures of past pathogen exposure could be identified by cataloging public T cell receptors. The study profiled the T cell repertoires of under 700 subjects by immunosequencing and related them to cytomegalovirus serostatus. Besides the first cohort of roughly 700 subjects, a separate validation cohort made up of over 95 different subjects was used. To predict cytomegalovirus infection status, the study combined high-throughput TCR immunosequencing, statistical association of individual TCRs with disease status, and machine learning. In a later analysis, previously published TCR beta repertoires from about 640 donors were re-analyzed and high-resolution HLA genotyping was added so that TCR occurrence patterns could be studied. The later analysis used no new phenotypic data to find candidate immune exposures, relying instead on TCR beta sequences and their occurrence across donors. To decide whether each TCR beta V gene segment behaved as functional or pseudogenic, an earlier analysis of some 570 of the donors relied on high-throughput TCR beta sequencing. Alongside the repertoire data, information on donor age, sex, ethnicity and CMV serostatus was compiled. A later genetic analysis took genome-wide SNP genotypes for about 55% of the 666 donors and used that subset as a discovery cohort. All discovery cohort repertoires had been generated on a single sequencing platform. HLA typing included class I and class II loci at four-digit resolution. Typing coverage varied by locus: roughly 629-640 donors for A, B, C, DRB1 and DQB1; some 520 for DQA1; about 570 for DPA1; approximately 490 for DPB1. Because of strong linkage in the cohort, four or five DR-DQ haplotypes were treated as single units for association and clustering. Across approximately 400 genotyped donors of the cohort, an average of about 240,000 unique TCR beta nucleotide sequences per donor were sequenced, and roughly a sixth of those sequences were non-productive. Here is what the overall study found, with its caveats: A total of roughly 160 TCR beta chains were listed by the study as associated with cytomegalovirus. In a later analysis, the rate of TCR association differed among HLA loci, with DRB1 alleles having the most associated TCRs and HLA-C alleles having the fewest. Correlated functional status among segregating V segments might be attributable to linkage disequilibrium, but an unknown experimental factor could not be ruled out. A few of the identified cytomegalovirus-associated TCR beta chains were confirmed in vitro to be specific for cytomegalovirus antigens. A further reported finding was that TCR beta sequences accurately predicted the HLA-A and HLA-B alleles for most subjects in the first cohort. Compared with equally common non-associated chains, HLA-associated TCR beta chains in a later analysis were more clonally expanded and had lower generation probabilities. According to the authors, the approach could potentially be generalized to other disease states and immunological phenotypes. When HLA alleles, especially DR and DQ, strongly co-occurred, attributing TCR associations to individual alleles was difficult. The 87-base-pair reads could not distinguish some IMGT-functional V segments, including TRBV6-2 and TRBV6-3, so those segments were excluded. Because some donors lacked HLA typing at each locus, the association tests relied only on the typed subset. While some public TCRs were present in many individuals, most TCR sequences turned up only very rarely across donors. According to a later analysis, most CMV-associated TCR beta chains appeared to be HLA-restricted, and the HLA associations seemed to be driven largely by CMV exposure. An association between a missense DCLRE1C variant and V-gene and J-gene trimming of TCR beta chains was found in a later genetic analysis and replicated in an independent cohort. Only TCR beta chains were sequenced in this cohort, and the absence of alpha or paired-chain data limited detectable features. A group of highly shared sequence variants was considered likely to be a technical artifact of the sequencing pipeline. In an earlier analysis of fewer than 700 of the donors, most TCR beta V segments appeared in productive rearrangements about 87% or about 30% of the time, broadly matching IMGT annotations. A later analysis reported that several top co-occurrence clusters appeared linked to parvovirus B19, influenza, CMV and Epstein-Barr virus. A later analysis associated roughly 17,000 TCR beta sequences with specific HLA alleles at a false discovery rate of 0.05. Because counts were too low, seventeen rarely observed V segments, including chromosome 9 orphons, were excluded from the earlier analysis of some 540 of the donors. Sequencing depth was assumed to be roughly uniform across donors in the presence/absence analyses, though that assumption may not hold. CMV serostatus was the only immune exposure information available for the cohort. The classifier was reported to diagnose cytomegalovirus status with high specificity and sensitivity in both the original cohort and the validation cohort. A later genetic analysis reported fewer N-insertions in productive TCRs among donors in an Asian-associated ancestry cluster than the roughly 700-donor mean.

As to this clone: This clone's antigen is unknown. The record has no base qualities; no much larger clone is one base away.

V gives up 5 bases and J gives up 10 bases, and the segment between their germline ends measures 12 bases. The CDR1 and CDR2 encoded by the germline V gene are SGHVS and FQNEAQ. The CDR3 numbers 12 residues from cysteine through phenylalanine. The entry retains the CDR3 DNA only, 36 bases that are in frame from base 1. The cohort consisted of hundreds of healthy bone marrow donors. At the time of sampling, every cohort member was nominally healthy, though immune exposures that went unrecorded were likely present. The donor was CMV seropositive and belonged to the group of about 290 seropositive cohort members. A peripheral blood sample was provided by each donor, and peripheral blood mononuclear cells were used for TCR beta sequencing. Genomic DNA was extracted from the blood cell samples with the Qiagen DNeasy Blood Extraction Kit. The protocol used for the library was the immunoSEQ multiplex PCR assay. For the multiplex PCR, a mixture combining 60 forward primers for TCR Vbeta segments and 13 reverse primers for TCR Jbeta segments was used. The CDR3 region of rearranged TCR beta genes was amplified from genomic DNA by a multiplex PCR assay. The Illumina HiSeq System was used to sequence the amplified TCR beta libraries as 87-base-pair reads. In the source study's methods: Across the 600 to 700 repertoires, a later analysis counted some 81 million unique TCR beta chains, 9.5 million to 12 million of which were shared by at least two donors. To remove PCR and sequencing errors, raw reads were error-corrected and collapsed into unique sequences using a nearest-neighbor algorithm that merged closely related sequences. To assign V, D and J gene segments, CDR3 sequences were aligned to IMGT reference sequences. For a sequence to be retained, at least a six-nucleotide match to both a V gene segment and a J gene segment was required. A rearrangement counted as productive if the CDR3 had no stop codons and remained in frame with V and J, and every other rearrangement counted as non-productive. CDR3 was defined according to IMGT convention as the region running from the second conserved V-encoded cysteine to the conserved J-encoded phenylalanine. The earlier analysis of about 590 of the donors excluded sequences that lacked an unambiguous match to a single V gene segment. In an earlier analysis of 587 of the donors, a V segment was called functional when productive rearrangements were above 56.7%, and segregating when the standard deviation between donors exceeded 5%. To diagnose cytomegalovirus status from the catalog of TCR beta chain sequences, a statistical classification framework was built. V and J gene assignment, in a later analysis, came from comparing TCR nucleotide sequences with IMGT/GENE-DB human TR gene sequences. Using the TCRdist pipeline, a later analysis assigned CDR3 sequences along with most-parsimonious VDJ recombination scenarios. In a later analysis, each TCR beta chain was defined by its CDR3 amino acid sequence together with its V-gene family, and reads lacking a unique V-gene family were excluded. To address suspected cross-contamination and a sequencing artifact, a later analysis removed around 600 highly shared, low-generation-probability nucleotide sequences. In a later analysis, a clonal expansion index for each public chain was calculated from normalized within-repertoire ranks of inferred template counts. A later analysis computed generation probabilities with a VDJ recombination model fitted to out-of-frame rearrangements, and checked the results against IGoR. In a later analysis, hypergeometric tests were used to score TCR-TCR, TCR-HLA and TCR-CMV co-occurrence, with a repertoire-size bias correction applied to TCR pairs. To estimate false discovery rates, a later analysis permuted the HLA or CMV assignments 20 times. In a later analysis, co-occurring TCRs were grouped using DBSCAN, with TCRdist sequence similarity added in when clustering inside HLA-allele-positive subsets. Repertoires with fewer than 30,000 or more than 120,000 public chains, plus five repertoires with anomalous nucleotide sharing, were excluded from co-occurrence clustering. Imported from immuneACCESS, the table was reduced by TCRdb to in-frame sequences with V and J called. These copies leave out some clones; in studies compared against another copy, an unresolved V gene accounts for under half, and the cause of the remainder is not known. V and J calls and clone size are those listed in that table; D and trimming were worked out from the DNA. For this sample the table gives roughly 180,000 clones, of which about 83% were detected only once. The ten top clones hold 4.8% of the sample.

The clonotype was recovered from a girl aged 5 to 17 in good health and CMV-seropositive. Material for sequencing was PBMCs. The V gene is TRBV7-8 and the J gene is TRBJ2-1; TRBD2 is perhaps the D gene, given 6 matching bases. The CDR3 corresponds to CASSVTSFEQFF. The DNA sequence is as follows: TGTGCCAGCAGCGTAACTAGCTTCGAGCAGTTCTTC.